Each of the 9 T cell receptor beta chains below was sequenced from the same sample in a study of T-cell memory formation after mild COVID-19. TCRdb passed the 5' RACE reads through MiXCR, listing each CDR3 protein once. The sample has some 300,000 distinct CDR3 sequences, less than 20% seen once. Source material: PBMCs or a T cell subset sorted from them (not recorded which). These receptor sequences come from a man aged 18 to 29 who had mild COVID-19 (a few samples of this study predate the infection). Cell type and time point are not known.

This clonotype was detected a few times. The rearrangement uses TRBV5-1 and TRBJ2-3; 7 nucleotides align to TRBD2. This CDR3 has 14 residues. Germline CDR1 is SGHRS and CDR2 is YFSETQ. The V gene end was trimmed by 5 bases and the J gene end by 4 bases; junction bases not matched to a gene: 7. The DNA of the CDR3 is TGCGCCAGCAGATCCGGGGGGACCGCAGATACGCAGTATTTT. Translation gives CASRSGGTADTQYF.

This sequence joins TRBV4-3 and TRBJ1-4; D is undetermined. There are 13 residues in the CDR3. V lost 4 bases, J lost 5 bases, and 8 bases lay in between. Germline V gene lookup returns CDR1 LGHNA and CDR2 YSLEER. Written as DNA, the CDR3 is TGCGCCAGCAGCCTCGGCCAGAATGAAAAACTGTTTTTT. This translates into CASSLGQNEKLFF.

This clonotype has only one observation. This sequence joins TRBV20-1 and TRBJ1-5, with D maybe TRBD1 (5 bases). V lost 0 bases to trimming and J lost 4 bases, with 16 bases between them. This CDR3 region has 16 residues. Germline V gene data show CDR1 as DFQATT and CDR2 as SNEGSKA (reference sequence). The CDR3 bases are TGCAGTGCTAGAGATAGGGTAGGGGCGCGGAATCAGCCCCAGCATTTT. This gives the protein CSARDRVGARNQPQHF.

The chain couples TRBV9 to TRBJ2-7; either TRBD1 or TRBD2 may supply D (5 bases each). From germline, CDR1 is SGDLS and CDR2 YYNGEE. The V gene lost 0 bases and the J gene lost 3 bases, with 10 bases spanning the gap. CDR3 size: 14 residues. Here the CDR3 reads CASSVAGRGYEQYF. The DNA for the CDR3 is TGTGCCAGCAGCGTAGCAGGGAGAGGCTACGAGCAGTACTTC.

This clonotype was observed a handful of times. V is TRBV7-2 and J is TRBJ2-7, with 10 bases matching TRBD2. With V trimmed by 2 bases and J by 4 bases, 5 bases remained unmatched. CDR1 SGHTA and CDR2 FQGNSA come from the germline V gene. This CDR3 comprises 15 residues. In nucleotides, the CDR3 is TGTGCCAGCAGCTTAAGGACTAGCGGAATATACGAGCAGTACTTC. Translated, it gives CASSLRTSGIYEQYF. The complete variable domain, with remaining parts taken from reference TRBV7-2 and TRBJ2-7, reads GAGVSQSPSNKVTEKGKDVELRCDPISGHTALYWYRQSLGQGLEFLIYFQGNSAPDKSGLPSDRFSAERTGGSVSTLTIQRTQQEDSAVYLCASSLRTSGIYEQYFGPGTRLTVT.

In its sample, this clonotype was seen many times. V and J are TRBV6-5 and TRBJ2-7; D is possibly TRBD1 (5 bases). The germline V gene encodes CDR1 MNHEY and CDR2 SVGAGI. The ends were cut back, 4 bases at V and 3 bases at J, with 22 bases in the middle. This CDR3 has 17 amino acids. The chain's CDR3 is CASSSDSPASLVYEQYF. For the CDR3, the DNA is TGTGCCAGCAGTTCCGACAGTCCAGCCTCCCTCGTCTACGAGCAGTACTTC.

The sample holds many counts of this clonotype. V is TRBV19 and J is TRBJ1-3; D possibly corresponds to TRBD1 (5 bases). V dropped 7 bases and J dropped 0 bases, with 16 bases sitting between them. This CDR3 is 16 amino acids long. Germline V CDR1 and CDR2: LNHDA, SQIVND (reference sequence). The CDR3: CASTTFNRNSGNTIYF. The CDR3 DNA is TGTGCCAGTACTACCTTCAACAGGAACTCTGGAAACACCATATATTTT.

This clonotype was observed a handful of times. CDR3 residues: CASSSGQGVYNEQFF. The CDR3 nucleotides read TGTGCCAGCAGCTCGGGACAGGGGGTTTACAATGAGCAGTTCTTC. The chain joins TRBV5-4 to TRBJ2-1, with 11 bases matching TRBD1. This CDR3 has 15 amino acids. Germline V gives CDR1 SGHNT, CDR2 YYREEE (reference sequence). J lost 4 bases, V lost 3 bases, and 3 bases had no gene match.

In this sample, this clonotype turned up a few times. The chain uses TRBV28 and TRBJ2-5, with D possibly TRBD2 on 6 matching bases. V dropped 6 bases and J dropped 2 bases, with 13 bases sitting between them. Germline CDR1 MDHEN, CDR2 SYDVKM. CDR3 length equals 14 residues. The chain's CDR3 is CASRPGTQQETQYF. CDR3 nucleotide sequence: TGTGCCAGCAGACCCGGGACTCAACAAGAGACCCAGTACTTC.